This entry describes one T cell receptor beta chain. The sample originates from a study of blood T cell repertoires in COVID-19. At the level of the study: Researchers got acute and convalescent COVID-19 samples from the United States, Italy and Spain. The cDNA or gDNA used as material had been derived from T cells, B-cell-depleted T cells, or PBMCs.

CDR1 and CDR2 (germline): SGHAT, FQNNGV. V was pared by 5 bases and J by 5 bases, with 11 bases of the junction left unmatched. The CDR3 spans 15 residues. Repertoires were generated with immunoSEQ multiplex PCR, while TCRdb's copy carries only in-frame clones and drops some. This sample has 400,000 to 500,000 clones, with around nine tenths found just once. Clinical histories supplied by participants themselves formed the basis of cohort assignment. Exposed volunteers were people who met a COVID-19 case within 2 weeks before study entry. The source of this sequence is a woman between 18 and 29 years old who had been exposed to COVID-19. This sequence joins TRBV11-2 and TRBJ1-2; the match to TRBD1 covers 7 bases. Sample: PBMCs or T cells enriched from blood (not recorded which). The CDR3 region has the DNA TGTGCCAGCAGCCCCAACGACAGGGAGTCTTATGGCTACACCTTC. Its protein product is CASSPNDRESYGYTF.